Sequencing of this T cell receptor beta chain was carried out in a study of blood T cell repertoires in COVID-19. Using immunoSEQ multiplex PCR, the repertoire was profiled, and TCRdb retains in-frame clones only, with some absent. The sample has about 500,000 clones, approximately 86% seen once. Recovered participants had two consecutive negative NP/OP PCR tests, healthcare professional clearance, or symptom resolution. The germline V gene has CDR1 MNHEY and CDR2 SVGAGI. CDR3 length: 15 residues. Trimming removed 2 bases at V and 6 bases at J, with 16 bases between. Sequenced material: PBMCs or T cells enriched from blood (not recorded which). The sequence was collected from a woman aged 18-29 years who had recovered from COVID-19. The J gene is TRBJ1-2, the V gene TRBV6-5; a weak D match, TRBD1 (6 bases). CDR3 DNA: TGTGCCAGCAGTTACGGGGGGGCGCAGAGGGATGGCTACACCTTC. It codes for CASSYGGAQRDGYTF.